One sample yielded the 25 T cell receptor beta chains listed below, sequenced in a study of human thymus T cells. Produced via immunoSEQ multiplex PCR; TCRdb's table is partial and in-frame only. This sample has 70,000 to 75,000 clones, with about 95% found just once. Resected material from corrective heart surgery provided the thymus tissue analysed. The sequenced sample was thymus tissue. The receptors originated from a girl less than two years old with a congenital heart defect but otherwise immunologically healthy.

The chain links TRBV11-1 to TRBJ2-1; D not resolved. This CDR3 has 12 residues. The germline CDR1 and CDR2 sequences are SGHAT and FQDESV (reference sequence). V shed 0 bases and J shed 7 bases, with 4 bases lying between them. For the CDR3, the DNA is TGTGCCAGCAGCTTAGCCGTAAATGAGCAGTTCTTC. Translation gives CASSLAVNEQFF.

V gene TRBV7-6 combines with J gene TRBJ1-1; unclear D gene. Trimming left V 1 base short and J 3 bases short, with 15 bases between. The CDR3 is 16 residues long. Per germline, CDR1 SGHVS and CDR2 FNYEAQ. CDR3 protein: CASSLGAGFFYTEAFF. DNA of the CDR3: TGTGCCAGCAGCTTAGGGGCAGGTTTTTTTTACACTGAAGCTTTCTTT.

Written as DNA, the CDR3 is TGTGCCAGCAGTGACCCCCTAGCGGGAGGGCCATGGCGAGAGACCCAGTACTTC. It yields the protein CASSDPLAGGPWRETQYF. The chain has TRBV6-4 and TRBJ2-5; 12 bases fit TRBD2. J gave up 4 bases and V 2 bases, and 11 bases lay outside the gene matches. CDR1 is MRHNA, CDR2 SNTAGT, per germline. The length of the CDR3 is 18 residues.

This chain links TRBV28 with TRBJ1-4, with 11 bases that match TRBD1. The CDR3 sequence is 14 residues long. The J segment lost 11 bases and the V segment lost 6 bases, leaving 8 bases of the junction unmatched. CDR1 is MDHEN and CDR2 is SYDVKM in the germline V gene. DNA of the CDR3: TGTGCCAGCAGACCACCGGGACAGGGGGTTAAACTGTTTTTT. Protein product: CASRPPGQGVKLFF. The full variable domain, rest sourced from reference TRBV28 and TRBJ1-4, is DVKVTQSSRYLVKRTGEKVFLECVQDMDHENMFWYRQDPGLGLRLIYFSYDVKMKEKGDIPEGYSVSREKKERFSLILESASTNQTSMYLCASRPPGQGVKLFFGSGTQLSVL.

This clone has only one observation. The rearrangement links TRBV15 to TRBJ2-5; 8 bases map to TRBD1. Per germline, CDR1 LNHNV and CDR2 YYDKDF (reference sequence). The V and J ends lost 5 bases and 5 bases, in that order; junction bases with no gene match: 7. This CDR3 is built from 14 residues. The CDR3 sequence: CATSQDRVKETQYF. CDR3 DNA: TGTGCCACCAGCCAGGACAGGGTTAAGGAGACCCAGTACTTC.

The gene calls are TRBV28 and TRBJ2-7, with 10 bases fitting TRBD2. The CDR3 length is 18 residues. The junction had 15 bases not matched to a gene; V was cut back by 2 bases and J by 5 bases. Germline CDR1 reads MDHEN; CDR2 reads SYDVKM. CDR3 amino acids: CASSLIGTATSGMDEQYF. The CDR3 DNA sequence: TGTGCCAGCAGTTTAATCGGGACAGCTACTAGCGGGATGGACGAGCAGTACTTC.

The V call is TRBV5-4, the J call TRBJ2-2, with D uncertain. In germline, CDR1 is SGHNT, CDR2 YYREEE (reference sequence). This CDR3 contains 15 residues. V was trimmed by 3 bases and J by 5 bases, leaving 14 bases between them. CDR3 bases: TGTGCCAGCAGCTCCGTTTACCCTTCTACCGGGGAGCTGTTTTTT. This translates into CASSSVYPSTGELFF. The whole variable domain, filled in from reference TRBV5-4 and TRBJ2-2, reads ETGVTQSPTHLIKTRGQQVTLRCSSQSGHNTVSWYQQALGQGPQFIFQYYREEENGRGNFPPRFSGLQFPNYSSELNVNALELDDSALYLCASSSVYPSTGELFFGEGSRLTVL.

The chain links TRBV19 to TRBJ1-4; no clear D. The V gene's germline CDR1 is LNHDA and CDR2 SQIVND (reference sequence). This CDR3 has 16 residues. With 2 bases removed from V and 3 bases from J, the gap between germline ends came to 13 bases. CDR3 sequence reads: CASSINSVLANEKLFF. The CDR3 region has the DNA TGTGCCAGTAGTATAAACAGTGTTTTGGCTAATGAAAAACTGTTTTTT.

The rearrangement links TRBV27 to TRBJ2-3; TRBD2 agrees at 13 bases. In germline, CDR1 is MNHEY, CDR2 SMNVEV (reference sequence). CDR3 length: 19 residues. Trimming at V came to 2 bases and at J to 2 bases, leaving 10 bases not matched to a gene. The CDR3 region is CASSLPGTSGMGPTDTQYF. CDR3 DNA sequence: TGTGCCAGCAGTTTACCCGGGACTAGCGGGATGGGCCCCACAGATACGCAGTATTTT.

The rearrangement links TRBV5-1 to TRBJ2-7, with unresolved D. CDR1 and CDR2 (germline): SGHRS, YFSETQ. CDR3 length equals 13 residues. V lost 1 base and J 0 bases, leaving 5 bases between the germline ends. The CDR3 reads CASSLLISYEQYF. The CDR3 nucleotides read TGCGCCAGCAGCTTGCTAATCTCCTACGAGCAGTACTTC.

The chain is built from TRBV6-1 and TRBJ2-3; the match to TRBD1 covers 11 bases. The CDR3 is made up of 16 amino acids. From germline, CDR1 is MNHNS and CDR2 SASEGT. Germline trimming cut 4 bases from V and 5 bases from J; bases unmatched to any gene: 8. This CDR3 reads CASSGGTGGVKDTQYF. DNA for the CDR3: TGTGCCAGCAGTGGGGGGACAGGGGGTGTCAAAGATACGCAGTATTTT.

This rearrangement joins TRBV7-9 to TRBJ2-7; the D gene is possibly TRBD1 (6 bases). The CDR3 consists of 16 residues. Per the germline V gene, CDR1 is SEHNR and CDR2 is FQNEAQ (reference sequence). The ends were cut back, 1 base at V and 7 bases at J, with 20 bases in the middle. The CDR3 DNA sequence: TGTGCCAGCAGCTTAGTCCGACGGGACACCGGTTTAGAGCAGTACTTC. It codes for CASSLVRRDTGLEQYF.

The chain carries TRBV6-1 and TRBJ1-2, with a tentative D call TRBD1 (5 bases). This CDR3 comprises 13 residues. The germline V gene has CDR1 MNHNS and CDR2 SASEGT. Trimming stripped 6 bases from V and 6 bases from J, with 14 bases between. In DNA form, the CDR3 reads TGTGCCAGCAGCCACGACAGTATGGATGGCTACACCTTC. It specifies CASSHDSMDGYTF.

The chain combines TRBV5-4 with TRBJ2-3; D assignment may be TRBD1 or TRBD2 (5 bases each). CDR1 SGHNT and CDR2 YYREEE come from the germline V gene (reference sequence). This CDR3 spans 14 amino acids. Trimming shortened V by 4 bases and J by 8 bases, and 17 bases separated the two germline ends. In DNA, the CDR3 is TGTGCCAGCAGCCTGTTAGGGGCGGCGGGTACGCAGTATTTT. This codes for CASSLLGAAGTQYF.

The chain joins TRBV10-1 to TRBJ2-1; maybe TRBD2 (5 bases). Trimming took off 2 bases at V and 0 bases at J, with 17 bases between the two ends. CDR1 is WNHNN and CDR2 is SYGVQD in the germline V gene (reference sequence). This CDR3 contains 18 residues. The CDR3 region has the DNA TGCGCCAGCAGTGAGGAGTTGGGCGGAGGCTTCTCCTACAATGAGCAGTTCTTC. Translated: CASSEELGGGFSYNEQFF.

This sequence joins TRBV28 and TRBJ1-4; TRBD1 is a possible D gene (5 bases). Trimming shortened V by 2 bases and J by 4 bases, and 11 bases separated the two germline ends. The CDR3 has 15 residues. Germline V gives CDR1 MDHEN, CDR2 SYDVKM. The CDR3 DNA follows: TGTGCCAGCAGTTTAAACCGGACACTTAATGAAAAACTGTTTTTT. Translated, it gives CASSLNRTLNEKLFF. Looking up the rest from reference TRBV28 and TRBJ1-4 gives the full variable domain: DVKVTQSSRYLVKRTGEKVFLECVQDMDHENMFWYRQDPGLGLRLIYFSYDVKMKEKGDIPEGYSVSREKKERFSLILESASTNQTSMYLCASSLNRTLNEKLFFGSGTQLSVL.

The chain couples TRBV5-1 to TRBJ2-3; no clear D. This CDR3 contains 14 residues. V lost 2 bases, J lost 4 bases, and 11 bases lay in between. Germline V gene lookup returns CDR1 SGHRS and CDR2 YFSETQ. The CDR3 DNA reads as TGCGCCAGCAGCTTTCTGGGGATCTCAGATACGCAGTATTTT. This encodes CASSFLGISDTQYF.

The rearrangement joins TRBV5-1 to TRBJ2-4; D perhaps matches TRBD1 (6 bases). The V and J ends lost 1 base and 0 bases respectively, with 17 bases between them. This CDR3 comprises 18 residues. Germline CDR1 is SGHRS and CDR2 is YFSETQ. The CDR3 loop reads CASSLLGGPLLAKNIQYF. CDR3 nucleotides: TGCGCCAGCAGCTTGCTAGGGGGACCTCTACTAGCCAAAAACATTCAGTACTTC.

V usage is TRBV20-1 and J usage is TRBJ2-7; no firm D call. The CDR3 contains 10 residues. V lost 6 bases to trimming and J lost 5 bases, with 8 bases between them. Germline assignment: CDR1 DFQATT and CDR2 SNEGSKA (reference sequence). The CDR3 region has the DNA TGCAGTGCAAGCCCCGACGAGCAGTACTTC. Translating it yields CSASPDEQYF.

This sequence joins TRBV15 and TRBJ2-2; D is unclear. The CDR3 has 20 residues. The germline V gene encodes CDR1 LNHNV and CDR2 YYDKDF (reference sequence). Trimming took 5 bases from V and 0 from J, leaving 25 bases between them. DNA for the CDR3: TGTGCCACCAGCTCGTCGGATAAGCCTCCTACTGGGGCGAACACCGGGGAGCTGTTTTTT. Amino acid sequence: CATSSSDKPPTGANTGELFF.

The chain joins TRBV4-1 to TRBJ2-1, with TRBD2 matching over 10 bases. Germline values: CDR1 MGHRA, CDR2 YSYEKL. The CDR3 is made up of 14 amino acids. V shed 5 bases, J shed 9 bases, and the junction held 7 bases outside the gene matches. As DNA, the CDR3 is TGCGCCAGCAGCGTGTCTAGCGGGAGTTGTGAGCAGTTCTTC. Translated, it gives CASSVSSGSCEQFF.

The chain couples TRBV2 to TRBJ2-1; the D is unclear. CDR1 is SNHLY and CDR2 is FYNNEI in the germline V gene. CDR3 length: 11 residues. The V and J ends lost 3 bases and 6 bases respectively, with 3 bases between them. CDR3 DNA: TGTGCCAGCAGTGAGGGCAATGAGCAGTTCTTC. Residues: CASSEGNEQFF.

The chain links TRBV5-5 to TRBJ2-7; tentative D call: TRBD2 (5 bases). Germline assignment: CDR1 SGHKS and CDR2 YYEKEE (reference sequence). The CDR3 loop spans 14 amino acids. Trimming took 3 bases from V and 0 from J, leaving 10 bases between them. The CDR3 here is CASSSRDSSYEQYF. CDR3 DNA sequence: TGTGCCAGCAGCTCTCGGGATAGCTCCTACGAGCAGTACTTC.

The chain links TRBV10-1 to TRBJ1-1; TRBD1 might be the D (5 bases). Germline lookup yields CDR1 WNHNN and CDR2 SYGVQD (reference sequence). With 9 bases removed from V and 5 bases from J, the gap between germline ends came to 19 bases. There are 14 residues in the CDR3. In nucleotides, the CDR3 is TGCGCCAGGCCGCGCAGGAGAGGGGAAACTGAAGCTTTCTTT. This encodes CARPRRRGETEAFF.

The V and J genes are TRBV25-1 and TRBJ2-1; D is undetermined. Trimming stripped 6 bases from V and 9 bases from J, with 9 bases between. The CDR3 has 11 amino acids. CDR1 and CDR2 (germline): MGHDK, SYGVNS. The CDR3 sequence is CASRVNSEQFF. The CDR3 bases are TGTGCCAGCAGGGTTAACAGTGAGCAGTTCTTC. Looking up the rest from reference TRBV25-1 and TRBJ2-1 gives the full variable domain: EADIYQTPRYLVIGTGKKITLECSQTMGHDKMYWYQQDPGMELHLIHYSYGVNSTEKGDLSSESTVSRIRTEHFPLTLESARPSHTSQYLCASRVNSEQFFGPGTRLTVL.